Presented here are 28 T cell receptor beta chains from one specimen sequenced in a study of blood T cell repertoires in COVID-19. The assay was immunoSEQ multiplex PCR, and TCRdb's table has in-frame clones only and misses some. The table has roughly 160,000 clones, roughly 84% seen once; the top ten hold around 18%. The sequenced sample consisted of PBMCs or T cells enriched from blood (not recorded which). The receptors were gathered from a man aged 60-69 years who had recovered from COVID-19.

This sequence joins TRBV9 and TRBJ2-1; a possible D gene is TRBD1 (6 bases). V lost 7 bases and J 2 bases, leaving 10 bases between the germline ends. Germline lookup yields CDR1 SGDLS and CDR2 YYNGEE. The CDR3 length is 13 residues. The CDR3 is CASQTGTYNEQFF. CDR3 DNA sequence: TGTGCCAGCCAGACAGGTACCTACAATGAGCAGTTCTTC.

The V call is TRBV15, the J call TRBJ2-3; TRBD1 might be the D (5 bases). CDR1 and CDR2 (germline): LNHNV, YYDKDF (reference sequence). V was pared by 5 bases and J by 2 bases, with 17 bases between. This CDR3 comprises 16 residues. The CDR3 sequence: CATSRQQAVNTDTQYF. CDR3 nucleotide sequence: TGTGCCACCAGCCGTCAACAGGCCGTCAACACAGATACGCAGTATTTT.

The chain combines TRBV5-1 with TRBJ1-4; TRBD1 aligns across 7 bases. Germline V lookup: CDR1 SGHRS, CDR2 YFSETQ. With 0 bases clipped from V and 6 bases from J, the junction kept 5 bases outside the gene matches. This CDR3 contains 15 residues. The DNA for the CDR3 is TGCGCCAGCAGCTTGGGAGGCGGGACAGATGAAAAACTGTTTTTT. Residues: CASSLGGGTDEKLFF.

This chain uses TRBV5-1 with TRBJ2-3; 10 bases line up with TRBD2. Germline V CDR1 and CDR2: SGHRS, YFSETQ. The CDR3 is 16 residues long. V was pared by 1 base and J by 3 bases, with 5 bases of the junction left unmatched. As DNA, the CDR3 is TGCGCCAGCAGCTTGCCCAGCGGGGGGGGAACAGATACGCAGTATTTT. The encoded protein is CASSLPSGGGTDTQYF.

This clone was observed a handful of times. The chain links TRBV28 to TRBJ1-5, with D tentatively TRBD1 (6 bases). The germline V gene encodes CDR1 MDHEN and CDR2 SYDVKM. Trimming pared 8 bases from V and 3 bases from J, leaving 11 bases between. The CDR3 is made up of 13 amino acids. CDR3 in DNA: TGTGCCAGCCGGGACACACTCAATCAGCCCCAGCATTTT. Its translation is CASRDTLNQPQHF.

The chain couples TRBV18 to TRBJ1-3; 7 bases are a match to TRBD1. The CDR3 sequence is 18 residues long. Unmatched junction bases numbered 12, after V lost 3 bases and J lost 1 base. The germline gives CDR1 KGHSH, CDR2 LQKENI. The chain's CDR3 is CASSPILQTGRSGNTIYF. CDR3 DNA: TGTGCCAGCTCACCCATTCTTCAGACAGGGAGATCTGGAAACACCATATATTTT.

V and J are TRBV19 and TRBJ1-1; 8 bases are shared with TRBD1. V gave up 4 bases and J gave up 1 base; unmatched junction bases: 2. Germline V gene data show CDR1 as LNHDA and CDR2 as SQIVND (reference sequence). The CDR3 runs 14 residues. CDR3 amino acids: CASSRTGPNTEAFF. The CDR3 DNA reads TGTGCCAGTAGTAGGACAGGGCCGAACACTGAAGCTTTCTTT.

CDR3 region: CASSKNRIGEAFF. The CDR3, as DNA: TGTGCCAGCAGCAAGAACAGGATCGGGGAAGCTTTCTTT. The J gene is TRBJ1-1, the V gene TRBV6-5, with TRBD1 as a possible D gene (5 bases). CDR1 is MNHEY and CDR2 is SVGAGI in the germline V gene. CDR3 length equals 13 residues. The germline V and J ends were trimmed by 6 bases and 8 bases, with 16 bases remaining between them.

This chain joins TRBV5-1 and TRBJ1-3, with TRBD1 identical over 12 bases. The CDR3 spans 17 residues. Germline values: CDR1 SGHRS, CDR2 YFSETQ. V was clipped by 3 bases and J by 2 bases; unmatched bases: 6. The CDR3 DNA follows: TGCGCCAGCAGCTCGGGACAGGGGGCGCCTCCTGGAAACACCATATATTTT. Its protein is CASSSGQGAPPGNTIYF.

The CDR3 coding sequence is TGTGCCAGCATCAGGACAGGGAATTCACCCCTCCACTTT. Its translation: CASIRTGNSPLHF. The V and J genes are TRBV2 and TRBJ1-6, with 8 bases identical to TRBD1. Germline CDR1 is SNHLY and CDR2 is FYNNEI. The CDR3 is made up of 13 amino acids. V gave up 7 bases and J gave up 7 bases; unmatched junction bases: 3.

The CDR3 sequence is CASSVDPVNTEAFF. Here the CDR3 DNA reads TGTGCCAGCAGCGTAGACCCGGTGAACACTGAAGCTTTCTTT. The genes are TRBV9 and TRBJ1-1; D not certain. The CDR3 is made up of 14 amino acids. V dropped 0 bases and J dropped 0 bases, with 6 bases sitting between them. Germline-derived CDR1 and CDR2 are SGDLS and YYNGEE.

The sample holds one count of this clone. The rearrangement uses TRBV29-1 and TRBJ1-5; a possible D gene is TRBD1 (5 bases). V lost 4 bases to trimming and J lost 6 bases, with 10 bases between them. The germline CDR1 and CDR2 sequences are SQVTM and ANQGSEA. This CDR3 is 12 amino acids long. The CDR3 region is CSVGGVGQPQHF. CDR3 DNA: TGCAGCGTTGGGGGGGTGGGTCAGCCCCAGCATTTT.

The chain recombines TRBV3-1 (or the pseudogene TRBV3-2) with TRBJ2-1; 9 nucleotides agree with TRBD2. Germline V gene lookup returns CDR1 LGHDT and CDR2 YNNKEL (reference sequence). Trimming cost V 4 bases and J 3 bases; bases outside gene matches: 1. The CDR3 has 14 residues. The CDR3 loop is CASSLSGSYNEQFF. The DNA of the CDR3 is TGTGCCAGCAGCCTTAGCGGGAGCTACAATGAGCAGTTCTTC.

This clone appeared a few times. This chain links TRBV11-3 with TRBJ1-6; D gene unclear. CDR1 SGHNT and CDR2 YENEEA come from the germline V gene. The CDR3 runs 13 residues. Trimming took off 4 bases at V and 8 bases at J, with 9 bases between the two ends. Here the CDR3 reads CASSWGVDSPLHF. The CDR3 DNA sequence: TGTGCCAGCAGCTGGGGAGTTGATTCACCCCTCCACTTT.

This clone came up once. The chain employs TRBV5-1 and TRBJ2-7; no firm D call. Germline CDR1 SGHRS, CDR2 YFSETQ. Trimming removed 2 bases from V and 1 base from J, with 4 bases in between. There are 12 residues in the CDR3. The CDR3 loop is CASSFQSYEQYF. The CDR3 coding sequence is TGCGCCAGCAGCTTCCAATCCTACGAGCAGTACTTC.

The V gene is TRBV2, the J gene TRBJ2-3; weak D call: TRBD2 (5 bases). The CDR3 length is 14 residues. With 5 bases removed from V and 0 bases from J, the gap between germline ends came to 9 bases. CDR1 is SNHLY, CDR2 FYNNEI, per germline. CDR3 in DNA: TGTGCCAGCAGTATCCTAGCCAGCACAGATACGCAGTATTTT. Translation gives CASSILASTDTQYF.

This chain connects TRBV6-1 to TRBJ2-5; 8 nucleotides agree with TRBD2. Germline CDR1 is MNHNS and CDR2 is SASEGT. The CDR3 consists of 14 residues. J lost 5 bases, V lost 0 bases, and 2 bases had no gene match. The CDR3 DNA follows: TGTGCCAGCAGTGAAGCGATAGCGGGGGAGACCCAGTACTTC. Amino acid sequence: CASSEAIAGETQYF.

The rearrangement links TRBV9 to TRBJ1-4; D call uncertain. CDR1 and CDR2 from the germline V gene are SGDLS and YYNGEE. CDR3 length equals 14 residues. The germline V and J ends were trimmed by 0 bases and 4 bases, with 7 bases remaining between them. The CDR3 region has the DNA TGTGCCAGCAGCGTAGCAGGAGGTAATGAAAAACTGTTTTTT. Protein: CASSVAGGNEKLFF.

This clone has only a few counts. The chain combines TRBV2 with TRBJ1-1, with D hard to call. V was clipped by 5 bases and J by 8 bases, with 15 bases between them. The germline CDR1 and CDR2 sequences are SNHLY and FYNNEI. The length of the CDR3 is 13 residues. The DNA for the CDR3 is TGTGCCAGCAGTCGAGGAGCGGTGGAAGAAGCTTTCTTT. Protein: CASSRGAVEEAFF.

The chain has TRBV28 and TRBJ1-4; no firm D call. The V and J ends lost 3 bases and 3 bases respectively, with 11 bases between them. CDR3 size: 15 residues. CDR1 MDHEN and CDR2 SYDVKM come from the germline V gene. CDR3 in DNA: TGTGCCAGCAGTTTCACTAGCAGGTCTAATGAAAAACTGTTTTTT. Its translation: CASSFTSRSNEKLFF.

The rearrangement joins TRBV11-2 to TRBJ1-2; TRBD1 aligns across 8 bases. J lost 4 bases, V lost 5 bases, and 9 bases had no gene match. This CDR3 contains 15 residues. Germline V gives CDR1 SGHAT, CDR2 FQNNGV. CDR3 residues: CASSREMDRVYGYTF. DNA for the CDR3: TGTGCCAGCAGCCGAGAAATGGACAGGGTCTATGGCTACACCTTC.

The chain combines TRBV18 with TRBJ1-1, with a weak D call TRBD1 (6 bases). V dropped 3 bases and J dropped 1 base, with 12 bases sitting between them. The CDR3 sequence is 15 residues long. The V gene's germline CDR1 is KGHSH and CDR2 LQKENI. The CDR3 region is CASSPPDRPNTEAFF. The CDR3 coding sequence is TGTGCCAGCTCACCCCCAGACAGGCCGAACACTGAAGCTTTCTTT.

This sequence joins TRBV10-3 and TRBJ1-3, with a tentative D call TRBD1 (6 bases). V lost 8 bases and J 0 bases, leaving 11 bases between the germline ends. In germline, CDR1 is ENHRY, CDR2 SYGVKD. The CDR3 is 14 amino acids. The CDR3 DNA follows: TGTGCCATCCACAGGGCCCCCTCTGGAAACACCATATATTTT. The encoded protein is CAIHRAPSGNTIYF.

V and J are TRBV24-1 and TRBJ1-2; possibly TRBD1 for D (5 bases). V lost 4 bases and J lost 0, with 11 bases in between. This CDR3 contains 15 residues. Germline CDR1 KGHDR, CDR2 SFDVKD. The CDR3 DNA reads as TGTGCCACCAGTGACCCTGCCAGGGCTAACTATGGCTACACCTTC. Translating gives CATSDPARANYGYTF.

The chain joins TRBV5-1 to TRBJ2-3; maybe TRBD1 (6 bases). V lost 4 bases and J 2 bases, leaving 14 bases between the germline ends. The CDR3 spans 15 residues. From germline, CDR1 is SGHRS and CDR2 YFSETQ. CDR3 nucleotides: TGCGCCAGCAGCATGCAGGACAGCCACACAGATACGCAGTATTTT. This encodes CASSMQDSHTDTQYF.

The V gene is TRBV18, the J gene TRBJ1-2, with TRBD1 matching over 11 bases. Germline V gene data show CDR1 as KGHSH and CDR2 as LQKENI. V gave up 3 bases and J gave up 4 bases; unmatched junction bases: 4. This CDR3 spans 15 amino acids. CDR3 sequence (DNA): TGTGCCAGCTCACCGGCCGGGACAGGGGGCTATGGCTACACCTTC. This sequence encodes CASSPAGTGGYGYTF.

The V and J genes are TRBV27 and TRBJ2-1; the D is unclear. The CDR3 consists of 15 residues. The germline V and J ends were trimmed by 5 bases and 3 bases, with 14 bases remaining between them. Germline loops: CDR1 MNHEY, CDR2 SMNVEV (reference sequence). CDR3 coding DNA: TGTGCCAGCAGTCCCAAGATCCGGAGCTACAATGAGCAGTTCTTC. Protein: CASSPKIRSYNEQFF.

The chain uses TRBV5-1 and TRBJ2-5, with 9 bases matching TRBD2. CDR1 SGHRS and CDR2 YFSETQ come from the germline V gene. The CDR3 has 15 residues. Losses at the gene ends were 0 bases for V and 5 bases for J; bases not matched to a gene: 5. Written as DNA, the CDR3 is TGCGCCAGCAGCTTGGCAGCGGGGGGCCTGGAGACCCAGTACTTC. This encodes CASSLAAGGLETQYF.